This T cell receptor beta chain emerged from a study of cytomegalovirus exposure and HLA in healthy donors. Primers: 60 Vbeta forward and 13 Jbeta reverse. Some clones are missing from TCRdb's copy, which holds only in-frame ones; the method was immunoSEQ multiplex PCR. The sample shows roughly 140,000 clones, about 64% of them seen only once. Healthy donors of bone marrow made up the group. This clone was seen only once. Its cognate antigen is unknown. Study conclusions and caveats: The authors later found most CMV-associated TCR beta chains appeared HLA-restricted. An analysis done earlier found most TCR beta V segments productive about 87% or about 30% of the time.

Germline CDR1 DFQATT, CDR2 SNEGSKA (reference sequence). Trimming took 3 bases from V and 2 from J, leaving 3 bases between them. CDR3 length equals 11 residues. The clonotype comes from a woman aged 30 to 39 in good health and CMV-seropositive. The chain couples TRBV20-1 to TRBJ2-3; D is ambiguous. The sequenced material came from PBMCs. Written as DNA, the CDR3 is TGCAGTGCTAGCTACACAGATACGCAGTATTTT. Its translation: CSASYTDTQYF.